This TCR beta chain was retrieved from a study of blood T cell repertoires in COVID-19. TCRdb keeps only in-frame clones here, not all; method: immunoSEQ multiplex PCR. The sample includes 55,000 to 70,000 clones, nearly 90% seen only once; the top ten take 3.4%. Seattle patients were enrolled during active infection and followed longitudinally. The source material was peripheral blood. This sequence originates from a woman aged 45-65 years with COVID-19, enrolled during active disease.

The CDR3 spells CASRRDLPWGSYEQYF. The CDR3 bases are TGTGCCAGCAGGAGGGATCTTCCCTGGGGATCCTACGAGCAGTACTTC. This chain joins TRBV21-1 and TRBJ2-7; TRBD2 reflects the table's D call only, with no check against the DNA. TRBV21-1 is termed a pseudogene. The CDR3 extends over 16 amino acids.